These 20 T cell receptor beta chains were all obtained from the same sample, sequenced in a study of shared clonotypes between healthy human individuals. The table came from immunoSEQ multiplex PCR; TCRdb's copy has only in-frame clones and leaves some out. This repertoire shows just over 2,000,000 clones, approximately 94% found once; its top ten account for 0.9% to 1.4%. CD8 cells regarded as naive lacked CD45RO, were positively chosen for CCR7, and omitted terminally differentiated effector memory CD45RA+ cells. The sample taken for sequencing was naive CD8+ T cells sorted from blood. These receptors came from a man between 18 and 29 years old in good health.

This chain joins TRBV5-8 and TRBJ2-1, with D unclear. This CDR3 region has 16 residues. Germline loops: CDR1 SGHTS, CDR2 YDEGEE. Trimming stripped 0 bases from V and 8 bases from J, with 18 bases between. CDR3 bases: TGTGCCAGCAGCTTGGCCGGGCCTAGAGCATCCGATGAGCAGTTCTTC. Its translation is CASSLAGPRASDEQFF. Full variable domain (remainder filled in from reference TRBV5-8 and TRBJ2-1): EAGVTQSPTHLIKTRGQQATLRCSPISGHTSVYWYQQALGLGLQFLLWYDEGEERNRGNFPPRFSGRQFPNYSSELNVNALELEDSALYLCASSLAGPRASDEQFFGPGTRLTVL.

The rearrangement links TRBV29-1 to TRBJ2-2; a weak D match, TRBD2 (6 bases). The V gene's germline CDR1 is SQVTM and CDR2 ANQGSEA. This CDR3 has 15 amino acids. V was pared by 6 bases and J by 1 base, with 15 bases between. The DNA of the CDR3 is TGCAGCGTAGTCGGGACTGAACAGAACACCGGGGAGCTGTTTTTT. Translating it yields CSVVGTEQNTGELFF.

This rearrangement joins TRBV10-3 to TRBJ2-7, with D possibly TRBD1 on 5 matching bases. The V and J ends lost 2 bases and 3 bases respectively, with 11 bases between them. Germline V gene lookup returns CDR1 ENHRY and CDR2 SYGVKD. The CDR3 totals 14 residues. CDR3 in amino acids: CAISEAPGIYEQYF. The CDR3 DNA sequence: TGTGCCATCAGTGAGGCCCCAGGGATCTACGAGCAGTACTTC.

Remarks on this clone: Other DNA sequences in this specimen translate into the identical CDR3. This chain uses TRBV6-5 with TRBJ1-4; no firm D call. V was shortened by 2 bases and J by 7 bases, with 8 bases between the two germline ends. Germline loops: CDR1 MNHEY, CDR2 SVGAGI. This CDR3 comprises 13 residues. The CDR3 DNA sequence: TGTGCCAGCAGTTACGGCGAGGGTGAAAAACTGTTTTTT. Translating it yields CASSYGEGEKLFF.

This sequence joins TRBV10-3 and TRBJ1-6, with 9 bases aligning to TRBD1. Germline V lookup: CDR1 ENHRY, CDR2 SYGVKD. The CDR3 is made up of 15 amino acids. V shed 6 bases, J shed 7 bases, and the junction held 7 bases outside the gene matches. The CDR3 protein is CAISLGGTGNSPLHF. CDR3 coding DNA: TGTGCCATCAGCCTCGGGGGGACAGGGAATTCACCCCTCCACTTT.

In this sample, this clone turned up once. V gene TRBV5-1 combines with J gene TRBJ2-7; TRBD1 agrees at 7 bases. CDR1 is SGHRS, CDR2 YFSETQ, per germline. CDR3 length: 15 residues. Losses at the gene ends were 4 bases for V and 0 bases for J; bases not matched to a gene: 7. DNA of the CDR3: TGCGCCAGCAGCCCAGGGACAGAAAACTCCTACGAGCAGTACTTC. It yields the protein CASSPGTENSYEQYF.

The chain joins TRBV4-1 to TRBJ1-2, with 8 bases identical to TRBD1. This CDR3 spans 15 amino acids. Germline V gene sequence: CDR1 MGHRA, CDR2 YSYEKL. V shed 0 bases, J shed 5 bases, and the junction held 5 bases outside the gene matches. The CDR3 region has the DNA TGCGCCAGCAGCCAAGATCCGACAGGGGAATATGGCTACACCTTC. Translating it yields CASSQDPTGEYGYTF.

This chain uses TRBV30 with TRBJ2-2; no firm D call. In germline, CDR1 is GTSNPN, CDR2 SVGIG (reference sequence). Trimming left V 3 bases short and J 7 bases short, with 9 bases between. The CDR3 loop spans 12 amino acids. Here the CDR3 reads CAWSPVDGELFF. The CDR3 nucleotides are TGTGCCTGGAGCCCCGTTGACGGGGAGCTGTTTTTT.

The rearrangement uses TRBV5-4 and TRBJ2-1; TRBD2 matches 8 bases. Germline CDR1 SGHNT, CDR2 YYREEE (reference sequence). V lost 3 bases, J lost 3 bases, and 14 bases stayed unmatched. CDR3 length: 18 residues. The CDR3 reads CASSWSWWREDRYNEQFF. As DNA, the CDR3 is TGTGCCAGCAGCTGGTCTTGGTGGCGGGAGGATCGCTACAATGAGCAGTTCTTC.

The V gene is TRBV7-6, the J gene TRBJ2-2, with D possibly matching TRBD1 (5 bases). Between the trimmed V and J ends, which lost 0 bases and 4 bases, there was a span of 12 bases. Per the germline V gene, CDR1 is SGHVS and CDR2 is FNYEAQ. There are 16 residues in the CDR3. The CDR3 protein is CASSLADQGSTGELFF. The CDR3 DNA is TGTGCCAGCAGCTTAGCGGACCAGGGAAGCACCGGGGAGCTGTTTTTT.

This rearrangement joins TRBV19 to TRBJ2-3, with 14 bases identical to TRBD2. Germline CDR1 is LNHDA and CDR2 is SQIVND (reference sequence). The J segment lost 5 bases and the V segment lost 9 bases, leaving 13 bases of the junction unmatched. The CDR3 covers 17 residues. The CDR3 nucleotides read TGTGCCAGCCGACAATTGGGACTAGCGGGAGAAATAGATACGCAGTATTTT. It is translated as CASRQLGLAGEIDTQYF.

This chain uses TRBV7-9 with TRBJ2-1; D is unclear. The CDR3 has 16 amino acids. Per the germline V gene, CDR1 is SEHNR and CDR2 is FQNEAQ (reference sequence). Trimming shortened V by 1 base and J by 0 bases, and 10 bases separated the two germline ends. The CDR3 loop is CASSLVGSHSYNEQFF. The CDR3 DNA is TGTGCCAGCAGCTTAGTAGGGTCTCACTCCTACAATGAGCAGTTCTTC.

The CDR3 loop reads CASSPSTGQQYF. DNA of the CDR3: TGTGCCAGCAGCCCAAGCACAGGGCAGCAGTACTTC. The chain is built from TRBV9 and TRBJ2-7; the D gene is possibly TRBD1 (6 bases). This CDR3 has 12 residues. Germline values: CDR1 SGDLS, CDR2 YYNGEE. Trimming took 4 bases from V and 8 from J, leaving 13 bases between them.

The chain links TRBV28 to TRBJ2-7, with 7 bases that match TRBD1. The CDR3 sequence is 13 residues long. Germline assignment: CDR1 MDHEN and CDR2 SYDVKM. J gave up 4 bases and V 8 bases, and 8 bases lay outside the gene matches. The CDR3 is CASAGTDHYEQYF. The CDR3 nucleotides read TGTGCCAGCGCCGGGACAGACCATTACGAGCAGTACTTC.

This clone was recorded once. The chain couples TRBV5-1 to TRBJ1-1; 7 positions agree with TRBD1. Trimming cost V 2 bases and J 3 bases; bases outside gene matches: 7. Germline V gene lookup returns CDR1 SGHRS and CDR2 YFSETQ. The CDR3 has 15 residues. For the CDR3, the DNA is TGCGCCAGCAGCTTTAAGGCCAGGGGGGACACTGAAGCTTTCTTT. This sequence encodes CASSFKARGDTEAFF.

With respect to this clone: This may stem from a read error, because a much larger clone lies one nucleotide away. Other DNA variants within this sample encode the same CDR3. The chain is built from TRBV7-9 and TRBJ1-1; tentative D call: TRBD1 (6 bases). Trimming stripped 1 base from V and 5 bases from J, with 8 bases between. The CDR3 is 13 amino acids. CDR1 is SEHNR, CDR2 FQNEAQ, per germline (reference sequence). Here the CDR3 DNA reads TGTGCCAGCAGCTTAGGAGGGGGAACTGAAGCTTTCTTT. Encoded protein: CASSLGGGTEAFF.

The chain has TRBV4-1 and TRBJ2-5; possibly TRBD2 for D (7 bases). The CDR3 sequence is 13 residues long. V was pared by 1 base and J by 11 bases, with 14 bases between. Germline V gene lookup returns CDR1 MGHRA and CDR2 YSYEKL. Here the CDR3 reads CASSQVGGGGQYF. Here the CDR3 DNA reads TGCGCCAGCAGCCAAGTTGGGGGAGGGGGGCAGTACTTC.

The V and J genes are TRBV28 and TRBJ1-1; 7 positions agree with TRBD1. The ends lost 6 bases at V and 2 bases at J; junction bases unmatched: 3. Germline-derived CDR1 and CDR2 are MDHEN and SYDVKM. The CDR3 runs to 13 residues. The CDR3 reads CASRTGTNTEAFF. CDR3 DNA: TGTGCCAGCAGGACAGGGACCAACACTGAAGCTTTCTTT.

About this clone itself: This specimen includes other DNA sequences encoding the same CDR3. DNA for the CDR3: TGTGCCTGGAGTACCCAGGGCAATCAGCCCCAGCATTTT. Its protein product is CAWSTQGNQPQHF. This rearrangement joins TRBV30 to TRBJ1-5; D gene ambiguous. This CDR3 has 13 amino acids. Germline CDR1 is GTSNPN and CDR2 is SVGIG (reference sequence). Trimming cost V 2 bases and J 2 bases, with 7 bases left between them.

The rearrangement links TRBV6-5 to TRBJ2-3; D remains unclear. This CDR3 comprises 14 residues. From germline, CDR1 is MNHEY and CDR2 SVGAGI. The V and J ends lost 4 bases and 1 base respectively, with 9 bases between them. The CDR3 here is CASSFEDGTDTQYF. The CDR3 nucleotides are TGTGCCAGCAGTTTCGAGGATGGCACAGATACGCAGTATTTT.